This entry lists 5 T cell receptor beta chains sequenced from one sample in a study of blood T cell repertoires in COVID-19. TCRdb keeps only in-frame clones here, not all; method: immunoSEQ multiplex PCR. The table records roughly 130,000 clones, more than 60% of them present only once. Sequencing was done on a sample of peripheral blood. These receptors originate from a man between 50 and 59 years old with acute or convalescent COVID-19.

A word on this clone: The sample holds other DNA sequences that translate to the same CDR3. This sequence joins TRBV6-5 and TRBJ1-5, with D hard to call. The CDR3 totals 12 residues. The germline V gene has CDR1 MNHEY and CDR2 SVGAGI. Trimming stripped 6 bases from V and 2 bases from J, with 5 bases between. The CDR3 bases are TGTGCCAGCAGCCGGGGCAATCAGCCCCAGCATTTT. Its protein product is CASSRGNQPQHF.

This sequence joins TRBV29-1 and TRBJ2-2, with 9 nucleotides matching TRBD1. Germline values: CDR1 SQVTM, CDR2 ANQGSEA. This CDR3 region has 13 residues. V gave up 6 bases and J gave up 5 bases; unmatched junction bases: 4. For the CDR3, the DNA is TGCAGCGTCCCGACAGGGGGAACCGGGGAGCTGTTTTTT. This gives the protein CSVPTGGTGELFF.

The table lists this clone with a count of one. This chain joins TRBV2 and TRBJ1-4; D is unclear. This CDR3 is built from 15 residues. Germline lookup yields CDR1 SNHLY and CDR2 FYNNEI. Between the trimmed V and J ends, which lost 10 bases and 1 base, there was a span of 16 bases. The DNA of the CDR3 is TGTGCCACCGACGATCGTGAGGGAACTAATGAAAAACTGTTTTTT. As protein: CATDDREGTNEKLFF.

The chain joins TRBV2 to TRBJ2-3, with 16 bases that match TRBD2. CDR1 and CDR2 from the germline V gene are SNHLY and FYNNEI. This CDR3 has 16 amino acids. The ends lost 7 bases at V and 5 bases at J; junction bases unmatched: 6. CDR3 protein: CASKGLAGGQLDTQYF. DNA of the CDR3: TGTGCCAGCAAGGGACTAGCGGGGGGGCAGTTAGATACGCAGTATTTT.

V is TRBV3-1 (or the pseudogene TRBV3-2) and J is TRBJ2-3; 9 bases map to TRBD1. Germline-derived CDR1 and CDR2 are LGHDT and YNNKEL (reference sequence). The CDR3 extends over 16 amino acids. The V and J ends lost 3 bases and 4 bases, in that order; junction bases with no gene match: 8. CDR3 nucleotides: TGTGCCAGCAGCCACCTACCGGGACAGGGACCAGATACGCAGTATTTT. This encodes CASSHLPGQGPDTQYF.